These T cell receptor beta chains were read from a single sample in a study of technical replicates of blood from several donors. The table came from immunoSEQ multiplex PCR; TCRdb's copy has only in-frame clones and leaves some out. The table lists nearly 95,000 clones, almost 97% of them singletons. Specimen: T cells isolated from PBMCs. The source of these receptors is a human donor in good health. Each CDR3 is given with its conserved first and last residue. The D gene is left open where the match is weak. Clone size is stated in some rows and not others, as once, few, many or a class when expanded.

size: -; D: TRBD1; V: TRBV4-2; J: TRBJ1-2; CDR3: CASSQDRGGQGINDGYTF; DNA: TGTGCCAGCAGCCAAGATAGGGGGGGACAGGGGATTAATGATGGCTACACCTTC
size: -; D: -; V: TRBV30; J: TRBJ2-1; CDR3: CAWSKGQGSSEQFF; DNA: TGTGCCTGGAGTAAGGGGCAGGGAAGTAGTGAGCAGTTCTTC
size: -; D: -; V: TRBV6-1; J: TRBJ1-5; CDR3: CASSELTGFPQGWSQPQHF; DNA: TGTGCCAGCAGTGAATTAACAGGTTTTCCCCAGGGATGGAGTCAGCCCCAGCATTTT
size: -; D: -; V: TRBV28; J: TRBJ1-2; CDR3: CATLGTLGYTF; DNA: TGTGCCACCTTGGGGACACTTGGCTACACCTTC
size: -; D: TRBD1; V: TRBV5-1; J: TRBJ1-5; CDR3: CASSSGQGEPQHF; DNA: TGCGCCAGCAGCTCCGGACAGGGTGAGCCCCAGCATTTT
size: -; D: TRBD2; V: TRBV15; J: TRBJ2-7; CDR3: CATSGSGFSSYEQYF; DNA: TGTGCCACCAGCGGTAGCGGGTTCAGCTCCTACGAGCAGTACTTC
size: -; D: -; V: TRBV9; J: TRBJ2-7; CDR3: CASSSPSEAGFSYEQYF; DNA: TGTGCCAGCAGCTCGCCCTCGGAGGCGGGATTCTCCTACGAGCAGTACTTC
size: -; D: -; V: TRBV14; J: TRBJ2-5; CDR3: CASSQDEGEGVQETQYF; DNA: TGTGCCAGCAGCCAAGATGAAGGGGAGGGGGTGCAAGAGACCCAGTACTTC
size: -; D: -; V: TRBV28; J: TRBJ2-7; CDR3: CASTFAVSYEQYF; DNA: TGTGCCAGCACTTTCGCAGTCTCCTACGAGCAGTACTTC
size: few; D: TRBD1; V: TRBV6-1; J: TRBJ2-7; CDR3: CASRTGAPSYEQYF; DNA: TGTGCCAGCAGGACAGGGGCGCCCTCCTACGAGCAGTACTTC
size: -; D: TRBD1; V: TRBV10-1; J: TRBJ2-2; CDR3: CASSEHTGANLTGELFF; DNA: TGCGCCAGCAGTGAGCATACAGGGGCCAATCTCACCGGGGAGCTGTTTTTT
size: -; D: -; V: TRBV6-6; J: TRBJ2-7; CDR3: CASQPRGTPEQYF; DNA: TGTGCCAGCCAACCCCGGGGGACTCCCGAGCAGTACTTC
size: -; D: -; V: TRBV6-6; J: TRBJ2-7; CDR3: CASSPIWQGPYEQYF; DNA: TGTGCCAGCAGTCCCATTTGGCAGGGGCCCTACGAGCAGTACTTC
size: -; D: -; V: TRBV7-6; J: TRBJ2-7; CDR3: CASSPYRDEQYF; DNA: TGTGCCAGCAGCCCTTACAGGGACGAGCAGTACTTC
size: -; D: TRBD1; V: TRBV9; J: TRBJ1-2; CDR3: CASSVEDRGSYGYTF; DNA: TGTGCCAGCAGCGTAGAAGACAGGGGGTCATATGGCTACACCTTC
size: once; D: -; V: TRBV9; J: TRBJ2-5; CDR3: CASSVLAAQETQYF; DNA: TGTGCCAGCAGCGTATTAGCGGCACAAGAGACCCAGTACTTC
size: once; D: -; V: TRBV28; J: TRBJ1-1; CDR3: CASSFRRVNTEAFF; DNA: TGTGCCAGCAGTTTCCGCAGGGTGAACACTGAAGCTTTCTTT
size: -; D: -; V: TRBV10-3; J: TRBJ2-7; CDR3: CAINREAGLTYEQYF; DNA: TGTGCCATCAATCGAGAGGCGGGGCTAACCTACGAGCAGTACTTC
size: -; D: -; V: TRBV5-4; J: TRBJ2-1; CDR3: CASSLGGGSSYNEQFF; DNA: TGTGCCAGCAGCTTGGGTGGCGGAAGCTCCTACAATGAGCAGTTCTTC
size: -; D: -; V: TRBV28; J: TRBJ2-7; CDR3: CASSRPPGHQYEQYF; DNA: TGTGCCAGCAGTAGACCGCCGGGACACCAATACGAGCAGTACTTC
size: -; D: TRBD2; V: TRBV13; J: TRBJ2-3; CDR3: CASSSRTSGSTDTQYF; DNA: TGTGCCAGCAGCTCCCGGACTAGCGGAAGCACAGATACGCAGTATTTT
size: -; D: -; V: TRBV15; J: TRBJ1-5; CDR3: CATSRDPNQPQHF; DNA: TGTGCCACCAGCAGAGATCCGAATCAGCCCCAGCATTTT
size: -; D: TRBD2; V: TRBV28; J: TRBJ2-3; CDR3: CASSLLAGGLDTQYF; DNA: TGTGCCAGCAGTTTATTAGCGGGAGGGTTAGATACGCAGTATTTT
size: -; D: -; V: TRBV7-9; J: TRBJ2-7; CDR3: CASSLSSLSYEQYF; DNA: TGTGCCAGCAGCTTATCCTCACTTTCCTACGAGCAGTACTTC
size: -; D: TRBD2; V: TRBV25-1; J: TRBJ2-1; CDR3: CASKARVAGVNEQFF; DNA: TGTGCCAGCAAAGCACGGGTAGCGGGAGTAAATGAGCAGTTCTTC
size: -; D: TRBD1; V: TRBV2; J: TRBJ2-2; CDR3: CASSGQGTGELFF; DNA: TGTGCCAGCAGCGGACAGGGGACCGGGGAGCTGTTTTTT
size: -; D: -; V: TRBV7-9; J: TRBJ2-3; CDR3: CASSLHPEVWDTQYF; DNA: TGTGCCAGCAGCCTCCACCCTGAGGTGTGGGATACGCAGTATTTT
size: -; D: TRBD2; V: TRBV28; J: TRBJ2-1; CDR3: CASSLMLAGAYNEQFF; DNA: TGTGCCAGCAGTTTAATGCTAGCGGGAGCCTACAATGAGCAGTTCTTC
size: -; D: -; V: TRBV5-1; J: TRBJ1-1; CDR3: CASSLNGYTEAFF; DNA: TGCGCCAGCAGCTTGAACGGGTACACTGAAGCTTTCTTT
size: -; D: -; V: TRBV19; J: TRBJ2-7; CDR3: CASSIGGYEQYF; DNA: TGTGCCAGTAGTATCGGCGGCTACGAGCAGTACTTC
size: -; D: -; V: TRBV27; J: TRBJ2-7; CDR3: CASSLIAEDPYEQYF; DNA: TGTGCCAGCAGTTTAATCGCGGAGGACCCCTACGAGCAGTACTTC
size: -; D: -; V: TRBV15; J: TRBJ2-7; CDR3: CATGGGLGEQYF; DNA: TGTGCCACCGGGGGAGGTCTAGGCGAGCAGTACTTC
size: -; D: TRBD1; V: TRBV30; J: TRBJ1-2; CDR3: CAWSGLGTGDGYTF; DNA: TGTGCCTGGAGCGGCCTAGGGACAGGGGATGGCTACACCTTC
size: -; D: TRBD1; V: TRBV6-4; J: TRBJ2-1; CDR3: CASSDAGQGGSNEQFF; DNA: TGTGCCAGCAGTGACGCGGGACAGGGGGGAAGCAATGAGCAGTTCTTC
size: -; D: -; V: TRBV29-1; J: TRBJ2-3; CDR3: CSVEGGYGNTDTQYF; DNA: TGCAGCGTTGAAGGAGGCTACGGGAACACAGATACGCAGTATTTT
size: -; D: -; V: TRBV7-7; J: TRBJ2-5; CDR3: CASSTGGEETQYF; DNA: TGTGCCAGCAGCACCGGAGGGGAAGAGACCCAGTACTTC
size: -; D: -; V: TRBV13; J: TRBJ2-2; CDR3: CASSSGTGELFF; DNA: TGTGCCAGCAGCTCCGGGACAGGGGAGCTGTTTTTT
size: once; D: TRBD2; V: TRBV19; J: TRBJ2-2; CDR3: CASSEGGRAGELFF; DNA: TGTGCCAGTAGTGAGGGCGGGAGGGCCGGGGAGCTGTTTTTT
size: -; D: TRBD1; V: TRBV7-9; J: TRBJ1-5; CDR3: CASSLVGQGHQPQHF; DNA: TGTGCCAGCAGCTTAGTGGGACAGGGCCACCAGCCCCAGCATTTT
size: -; D: TRBD1; V: TRBV19; J: TRBJ2-7; CDR3: CASSTNGQGRGLDEQYF; DNA: TGTGCCAGTAGTACAAATGGACAGGGAAGGGGGCTCGACGAGCAGTACTTC
size: -; D: -; V: TRBV27; J: TRBJ1-1; CDR3: CASSLSSGAQAFF; DNA: TGTGCCAGCAGTTTATCATCAGGGGCGCAGGCTTTCTTT
size: -; D: TRBD2; V: TRBV5-4; J: TRBJ2-2; CDR3: CASSLGLARTGELFF; DNA: TGTGCCAGCAGCTTGGGACTAGCGCGCACCGGGGAGCTGTTTTTT
size: -; D: TRBD1; V: TRBV5-1; J: TRBJ1-2; CDR3: CASSLSDRGEWTF; DNA: TGCGCCAGCAGCCTCTCGGACAGGGGCGAATGGACCTTC
size: -; D: -; V: TRBV19; J: TRBJ2-3; CDR3: CASRSSGTHFTDTQYF; DNA: TGTGCCAGTAGATCTTCCGGGACACACTTCACAGATACGCAGTATTTT
size: -; D: -; V: TRBV18; J: TRBJ1-1; CDR3: CASSPTRDGGKGNTEAFF; DNA: TGTGCCAGCTCACCAACCCGGGACGGGGGGAAGGGTAACACTGAAGCTTTCTTT
size: -; D: TRBD2; V: TRBV9; J: TRBJ2-1; CDR3: CASSHLAGVSYNEQFF; DNA: TGTGCCAGCAGCCATCTAGCGGGAGTATCCTACAATGAGCAGTTCTTC
size: -; D: -; V: TRBV9; J: TRBJ1-2; CDR3: CASSVGRRNSNYGYTF; DNA: TGTGCCAGCAGCGTAGGGCGGAGGAATTCTAACTATGGCTACACCTTC
size: -; D: TRBD2; V: TRBV11-1; J: TRBJ2-7; CDR3: CASSLVGLADYEQYF; DNA: TGTGCCAGCAGCTTAGTCGGCCTAGCGGACTACGAGCAGTACTTC
size: -; D: -; V: TRBV29-1; J: TRBJ1-4; CDR3: CSVGELGAATNEKLFF; DNA: TGCAGCGTTGGGGAACTGGGGGCAGCAACTAATGAAAAACTGTTTTTT
size: -; D: TRBD1; V: TRBV14; J: TRBJ2-1; CDR3: CASSQAGQGFYNEQFF; DNA: TGTGCCAGCAGCCAAGCGGGACAGGGGTTTTACAATGAGCAGTTCTTC